Listed here are 10 T cell receptor beta chains from one sample, sequenced in a study of CD8 T cells in Susac syndrome. RNA amounts of 0.5 to 1 ug underwent reverse transcription with random hexamers. TCRdb reanalysed the immunoSEQ multiplex PCR reads using MiXCR and keeps one entry per CDR3 protein. The sample holds hundreds of thousands of distinct CDR3 sequences, roughly 85% seen once. The sequencing sample was made of CD8+ T cells from PBMCs. These receptors were taken from a human donor with multiple sclerosis.

This CDR3 is CASSPGTGYFF. The DNA of the CDR3 is TGTGCCAGCAGCCCCGGGACAGGATACTTCTTC. The rearrangement joins TRBV7-8 to TRBJ2-1; 8 bases match TRBD1. V was clipped by 5 bases and J by 16 bases; unmatched bases: 7. This CDR3 comprises 11 residues. Germline-derived CDR1 and CDR2 are SGHVS and FQNEAQ. The full variable domain, rest sourced from reference TRBV7-8 and TRBJ2-1, is GAGVSQSPRYKVAKRGQDVALRCDPISGHVSLFWYQQALGQGPEFLTYFQNEAQLDKSGLPSDRFFAERPEGSVSTLKIQRTQQEDSAVYLCASSPGTGYFFGPGTRLTVL.

The J gene is TRBJ2-1, the V gene TRBV12-3 or TRBV12-4, with D possibly being TRBD1 (6 bases). Trimming removed 1 base from V and 9 bases from J, with 16 bases in between. The CDR3 is 15 residues long. The CDR3 here is CASSLGGDNTREQFF. The CDR3 DNA follows: TGTGCCAGCAGTTTAGGAGGGGACAATACCCGTGAGCAGTTCTTC.

The table lists this clonotype with a few counts. The J gene is TRBJ2-3, the V gene TRBV6-1; 8 bases align to TRBD2. V gave up 6 bases and J gave up 2 bases; unmatched junction bases: 7. CDR1 and CDR2 (germline): MNHNS, SASEGT. This CDR3 is built from 15 residues. The DNA for the CDR3 is TGTGCCAGCAGGAGGGTAGCGGGATTCACAGATACGCAGTATTTT. Amino acids: CASRRVAGFTDTQYF.

The rearrangement links TRBV12-3 or TRBV12-4 to TRBJ2-1; D ambiguous. V gave up 5 bases and J gave up 9 bases, with 20 bases separating them. This CDR3 spans 15 amino acids. The CDR3 DNA follows: TGTGCCAGCAGTAACCCCGACAAGTGGGTAGGTGAGCAGTTCTTC. Encoded protein: CASSNPDKWVGEQFF.

The rearrangement links TRBV29-1 to TRBJ1-1; 7 bases map to TRBD1. From germline, CDR1 is SQVTM and CDR2 ANQGSEA. V lost 4 bases, J lost 1 base, and 6 bases stayed unmatched. CDR3 length: 14 amino acids. CDR3 residues: CSVVQGVWNTEAFF. CDR3 sequence (DNA): TGCAGCGTTGTGCAGGGGGTCTGGAACACTGAAGCTTTCTTT.

The chain combines TRBV5-4 with TRBJ2-2; 8 positions agree with TRBD2. Looked up from germline, CDR1 is SGHNT and CDR2 is YYREEE (reference sequence). The length of the CDR3 is 15 residues. V trimming: 4 bases; J trimming: 4 bases; junction bases outside the gene matches: 6. The CDR3 DNA follows: TGTGCCAGCAGCCGGGGGGGGACGGCCACCGGGGAGCTGTTTTTT. Translation gives CASSRGGTATGELFF.

This clonotype was seen only once. The chain employs TRBV4-1 and TRBJ2-1; D perhaps matches TRBD1 (6 bases). V lost 0 bases, J lost 6 bases, and 12 bases lay in between. In germline, CDR1 is MGHRA, CDR2 YSYEKL. The CDR3 is 15 residues long. CDR3 residues: CASSQDLGATNEQFF. The CDR3 nucleotides are TGCGCCAGCAGCCAAGATCTGGGGGCGACCAATGAGCAGTTCTTC.

With regard to this clonotype: At one of its ends the junction is not consistent with the germline gene, which may arise from a read error. The J gene is TRBJ1-1, the V gene TRBV14, with TRBD1 as a possible D gene (6 bases). Germline V lookup: CDR1 SGHDN, CDR2 FVKESK. This CDR3 is 14 amino acids long. The CDR3 bases are TGTGCCAGCAGCTCCCGGGACACCTACACTGAAGTTTTCTTT. Amino acids: CASSSRDTYTEVFF.

V is TRBV3-1 and J is TRBJ2-7, with 8 bases identical to TRBD1. This CDR3 is built from 17 residues. Trimming took 8 bases from V and 5 from J; bases not matched to a gene: 20. Germline V gene data show CDR1 as LGHDT and CDR2 as YNNKEL (reference sequence). In DNA, the CDR3 is TGTGCCAGCGGACCCAGGGGGGACAGGCCCGAAGTGGACGAGCAGTACTTC. This codes for CASGPRGDRPEVDEQYF.

The chain uses TRBV4-1 and TRBJ2-3; D not certain. The V and J ends lost 1 base and 1 base respectively, with 12 bases between them. The CDR3 is made up of 16 amino acids. Per germline, CDR1 MGHRA and CDR2 YSYEKL. CDR3 bases: TGCGCCAGCAGCCAAGCTCGTCCCCTGGGCACAGATACGCAGTATTTT. Translated: CASSQARPLGTDTQYF.